This is a list of T cell receptor beta chains from one sample in a study of patients and donors after allogeneic stem cell transplantation. TCRdb called the RT-PCR reads again in MiXCR, with one record for every CDR3 protein. The repertoire has over 130,000 distinct CDR3 sequences, about a third of them found once; the top ten carry about 50%. The sample comprised blood, either unsorted or a sorted T cell fraction (not recorded which). The receptor source for this set is a human donor who was either an allogeneic HSCT recipient or a stem cell or donor lymphocyte infusion donor (not recorded which). It is not recorded whose cells these are; they may come from a transplant donor. CDR3s include the opening cysteine and the closing phenylalanine or tryptophan. The order of the fields is V gene, D gene, clone size, J gene, CDR3 DNA, CDR3 protein. The D gene is left open where the match is weak. For some rows the clone size is stated as once, few or many, or as a class when expanded; others skip it.

TRBV7-9	.	few	TRBJ2-7	TGTGCCAGCAGCTTAGGAGGGACAATTAAGGCCTACGAGCAGTACTTC	CASSLGGTIKAYEQYF
TRBV20-1	.	few	TRBJ1-5	TGCAGTGCTAGCGGGGAGAATCAGCCCCAGCATTTT	CSASGENQPQHF
TRBV7-2	TRBD1	few	TRBJ1-1	TGTGCCAGCAGCCTAAGAATCAGACAGGGGGAAAACACTGAAGCTTTCTTT	CASSLRIRQGENTEAFF
TRBV6-2/TRBV6-3	.	.	TRBJ2-5	TGTGCCAGCAGTGACGGTGGGTGGGAGACCCAGTACTTC	CASSDGGWETQYF
TRBV7-8	TRBD1	.	TRBJ1-1	TGTGCCAGCGGCACAGGGGGGCGGAACACTGAAGCTTTCTTT	CASGTGGRNTEAFF
TRBV5-6	TRBD1	.	TRBJ2-3	TGTGCCAGCAGCTTAGGGACAGCGCCCGCAGATACGCAGTATTTT	CASSLGTAPADTQYF
TRBV10-3	.	.	TRBJ2-5	TGTGCCATCAGTGGTCTACAGGGGGGGGAGACCCAGTACTTC	CAISGLQGGETQYF
TRBV20-1	.	few	TRBJ1-1	TGCAGTGCCAGACGGGACGTGAACACTGAAGCTTTCTTT	CSARRDVNTEAFF
TRBV27	TRBD2	.	TRBJ2-1	TGTGCCAGCAGTCCAATTATAGCGGGAGAGTACAATGAGCAGTTCTTC	CASSPIIAGEYNEQFF
TRBV12-3/TRBV12-4	.	.	TRBJ1-3	TGTGCCAGCAGTTTATGGGCAGCCGGAAACACCATATATTTT	CASSLWAAGNTIYF
TRBV28	.	.	TRBJ1-2	TGTGCCAGCAGTTCTCAGGGACGGGAAGATGGCTACACCTTC	CASSSQGREDGYTF
TRBV12-3/TRBV12-4	.	.	TRBJ1-6	TGTGCCAGCAGTTTTATCCGGGATTCACCCCTCCACTTT	CASSFIRDSPLHF
TRBV9	TRBD1	.	TRBJ1-2	TGTGCCAGCAGCGGAACGGGGCAGGGGGCGTCCTATGGCTACACCTTC	CASSGTGQGASYGYTF
TRBV7-2	.	few	TRBJ2-1	TGTGCCAGCAGCTTAGAACGTTCCGCCAATGAGCAGTTCTTC	CASSLERSANEQFF
TRBV9	.	.	TRBJ1-3	TGTGCCAGCAGCGTAGACGCAGCTGCGGACACCATATATTTT	CASSVDAAADTIYF
TRBV28	TRBD1	few	TRBJ1-2	TGTGCCAGCAGGCACTTTCTTCGGGACAGCCACTATGGCTACACCTTC	CASRHFLRDSHYGYTF
TRBV4-3	.	.	TRBJ1-6	TGCGCCAGCAGCCAAGGCGGCTCCTATAATTCACCCCTCCACTTT	CASSQGGSYNSPLHF
TRBV27	.	.	TRBJ1-5	TGTGCCAGCAGTTCCCCCTCATGGGGGGGGCAGTATCAGCCCCAGCATTTT	CASSSPSWGGQYQPQHF